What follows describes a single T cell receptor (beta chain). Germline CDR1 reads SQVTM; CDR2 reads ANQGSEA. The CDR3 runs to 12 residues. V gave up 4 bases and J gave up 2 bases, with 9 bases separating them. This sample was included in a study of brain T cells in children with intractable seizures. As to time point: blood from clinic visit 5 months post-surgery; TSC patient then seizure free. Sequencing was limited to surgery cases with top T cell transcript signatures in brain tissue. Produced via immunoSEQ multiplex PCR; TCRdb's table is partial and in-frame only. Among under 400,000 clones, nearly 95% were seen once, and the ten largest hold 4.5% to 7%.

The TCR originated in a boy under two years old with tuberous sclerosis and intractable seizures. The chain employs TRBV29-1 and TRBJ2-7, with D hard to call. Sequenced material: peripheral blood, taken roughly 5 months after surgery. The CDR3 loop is CSVGVSTYEQYF. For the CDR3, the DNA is TGCAGCGTTGGGGTCAGCACCTACGAGCAGTACTTC.